Each of the 29 T cell receptor beta chains below was sequenced from the same sample in a study of vaccination and CD4 T cells after COVID-19 (dated by TCRdb to the early 2020s). The method behind the library was PCR. TCRdb names Illumina iSeq 100 as the instrument used. TCR sequencing of DNA from cultured CD4+ T cells used the Oncomine TCR Beta short-read assay at the Johns Hopkins FTIC core. TCRdb handled the public reads itself, with Q25 trimming in fastp and clone calling in MiXCR, and kept productive beta chains. A single entry per CDR3 protein holds the most common genes and DNA from its merged rows. Recorded for this sample are about 14,000 distinct CDR3 sequences; 60% to 70% of them occurred a single time. The top ten clonotypes cover around 6.5% of the sample. This specimen's treatment or condition label, interpreted: approximately 10-day PBMC culture with coronavirus spike peptide pools or control peptides (ViraFEST assay).

For these receptors, no antigen is known. Sample: CD4+ T cells from blood, cultured in vitro. Every receptor here comes from a human donor who had recovered from COVID-19.

The chain combines TRBV11-2 with TRBJ1-2; D perhaps matches TRBD1 (5 bases). The length of the CDR3 is 15 residues. The germline V gene encodes CDR1 SGHAT and CDR2 FQNNGV. Trimming stripped 0 bases from V and 3 bases from J, with 11 bases between. The chain's CDR3 is CASSLESRDYYGYTF. CDR3 coding DNA: TGTGCCAGCAGCTTAGAGTCCAGGGACTACTATGGCTACACCTTC.

J is TRBJ1-1 and V is TRBV7-9; tentative D call: TRBD1 (5 bases). Trimming took 2 bases from V and 1 from J, leaving 11 bases between them. Germline assignment: CDR1 SEHNR and CDR2 FQNEAQ (reference sequence). The CDR3 length is 15 residues. The CDR3 sequence is CASSLYRGRNTEAFF. The CDR3, as DNA: TGTGCCAGCAGCTTATACCGGGGGAGGAACACTGAAGCTTTCTTT.

By sample share, this clonotype is medium-sized (0.01 to 0.1%). This chain joins TRBV20-1 and TRBJ2-7; 7 nucleotides match TRBD1. V gave up 6 bases and J gave up 1 base; unmatched junction bases: 9. This CDR3 has 14 residues. Germline V gene sequence: CDR1 DFQATT, CDR2 SNEGSKA (reference sequence). The CDR3: CSALDRDKSYEQYF. In DNA, the CDR3 is TGCAGTGCCCTTGACAGGGATAAATCCTACGAGCAGTACTTC.

This chain joins TRBV12-3 or TRBV12-4 and TRBJ1-2; 7 positions agree with TRBD1. The CDR3 covers 13 residues. The junction had 9 bases not matched to a gene; V was cut back by 6 bases and J by 8 bases. CDR3 loop: CASSRGQDRGYTF. The CDR3 DNA is TGTGCCAGCAGCCGCGGACAGGATAGAGGCTACACCTTC.

The rearrangement joins TRBV21-1 to TRBJ2-1; the tabulated D call, TRBD1, remains unverified against the DNA. TRBV21-1 is labeled a pseudogene. This CDR3 has 15 amino acids. In nucleotides, the CDR3 is TGTGCCAGCAGCATCTCGCCGGGGGGAGACAATGAGCAGTTCTTC. It encodes CASSISPGGDNEQFF.

The DNA for the CDR3 is TGTGCCAGCAGCTCTGGAGGCACAGATACGCAGTATTTT. It specifies CASSSGGTDTQYF. This chain connects TRBV11-2 to TRBJ2-3; D gene ambiguous. The CDR3 sequence is 13 residues long. Germline V lookup: CDR1 SGHAT, CDR2 FQNNGV. The ends were cut back, 4 bases at V and 1 base at J, with 6 bases in the middle.

The gene calls are TRBV20-1 and TRBJ1-2; D may be TRBD1 (6 bases). The CDR3 has 13 residues. V was cut by 8 bases and J by 4 bases, with 17 bases left in between. Germline assignment: CDR1 DFQATT and CDR2 SNEGSKA (reference sequence). For the CDR3, the DNA is TGCAGTCCCTCCGGGGGGCTCGGCTATGGCTACACCTTC. Translated, it gives CSPSGGLGYGYTF.

This clonotype was seen a few times. V usage is TRBV20-1 and J usage is TRBJ2-2, with 8 bases fitting TRBD1. The CDR3 covers 17 residues. The V and J ends lost 1 base and 1 base, in that order; junction bases with no gene match: 8. Germline V gives CDR1 DFQATT, CDR2 SNEGSKA (reference sequence). DNA of the CDR3: TGCAGTGCTAGAGTAGGACCCGGGACAGGGAACACCGGGGAGCTGTTTTTT. Translating it yields CSARVGPGTGNTGELFF.

The gene calls are TRBV29-1 and TRBJ2-7, with D unresolved. Trimming stripped 5 bases from V and 0 bases from J, with 8 bases between. The length of the CDR3 is 12 residues. CDR1 SQVTM and CDR2 ANQGSEA come from the germline V gene. Written as DNA, the CDR3 is TGCAGCGTTAGCGATAGCTCCTACGAGCAGTACTTC. Its protein product is CSVSDSSYEQYF.

The chain recombines TRBV20-1 with TRBJ1-2, with D possibly TRBD1 on 5 matching bases. This CDR3 is 13 amino acids long. Germline V gene data show CDR1 as DFQATT and CDR2 as SNEGSKA (reference sequence). With 0 bases removed from V and 8 bases from J, the gap between germline ends came to 13 bases. CDR3 sequence: CSARDQQAFGYTF. In nucleotides, the CDR3 is TGCAGTGCTAGAGATCAACAGGCTTTCGGCTACACCTTC.

V is TRBV4-1 and J is TRBJ1-2; D not resolved. V dropped 4 bases and J dropped 0 bases, with 21 bases sitting between them. The germline V gene encodes CDR1 MGHRA and CDR2 YSYEKL. The CDR3 totals 18 residues. CDR3 sequence: CASSLEYFPGSTNYGYTF. In DNA form, the CDR3 reads TGCGCCAGCAGCCTCGAATACTTTCCGGGGTCTACTAACTATGGCTACACCTTC.

The rearrangement links TRBV7-9 to TRBJ1-1; TRBD1 is a possible D gene (5 bases). The CDR3 contains 14 residues. From germline, CDR1 is SEHNR and CDR2 FQNEAQ (reference sequence). Trimming removed 0 bases from V and 4 bases from J, with 9 bases in between. This CDR3 is CASSLAPGSTEAFF. The CDR3 coding sequence is TGTGCCAGCAGCTTAGCTCCAGGGAGCACTGAAGCTTTCTTT.

The V gene is TRBV7-8, the J gene TRBJ2-7; no firm D call. The V end was cut by 5 bases, the J end by 2 bases, with 13 bases between. The CDR3 sequence is 14 residues long. Germline CDR1 and CDR2: SGHVS and FQNEAQ. CDR3 nucleotide sequence: TGTGCCAGCAGCAACGCCGTCGGACCCTACGAGCAGTACTTC. Translating gives CASSNAVGPYEQYF.

J is TRBJ1-5 and V is TRBV19, with 7 bases identical to TRBD1. With 5 bases clipped from V and 6 bases from J, the junction kept 13 bases outside the gene matches. The germline V gene has CDR1 LNHDA and CDR2 SQIVND (reference sequence). This CDR3 is built from 16 residues. In DNA form, the CDR3 reads TGTGCCAGTAGTCCCGACCGTGACAGGGTAGGTCAGCCCCAGCATTTT. Protein: CASSPDRDRVGQPQHF.

V is TRBV11-2 and J is TRBJ1-5, with 10 nucleotides matching TRBD1. The V gene end was trimmed by 5 bases and the J gene end by 4 bases; junction bases not matched to a gene: 5. This CDR3 has 15 amino acids. CDR1 is SGHAT, CDR2 FQNNGV, per germline. The CDR3 spells CASSPDRGPNQPQHF. The CDR3, as DNA: TGTGCCAGCAGCCCTGACAGGGGGCCAAATCAGCCCCAGCATTTT.

This clonotype was seen a handful of times. The V and J genes are TRBV24-1 and TRBJ1-2, with D unresolved. CDR1 is KGHDR and CDR2 is SFDVKD in the germline V gene. V lost 3 bases and J 4 bases, leaving 8 bases between the germline ends. The CDR3 contains 13 residues. In DNA, the CDR3 is TGTGCCACCAGTGATAGGTCGGTCTATGGCTACACCTTC. Protein product: CATSDRSVYGYTF.

In this sample, this clonotype turned up a few times. V and J are TRBV5-4 and TRBJ2-5; no clear D. In germline, CDR1 is SGHNT, CDR2 YYREEE (reference sequence). The CDR3 runs to 11 residues. V was pared by 3 bases and J by 7 bases, with 7 bases between. Here the CDR3 reads CASSSTGTQYF. CDR3 DNA: TGTGCCAGCAGCTCAACGGGGACCCAGTACTTC.

The chain carries TRBV2 and TRBJ2-2; 8 bases match TRBD2. The V segment lost 7 bases and the J segment 0 bases; nucleotides outside the gene matches: 10. Germline CDR1 is SNHLY and CDR2 is FYNNEI. The CDR3 contains 17 residues. The CDR3 DNA reads as TGTGCCAGCAAGGCTCCAGCGGGAGAGGCGAACACCGGGGAGCTGTTTTTT. It codes for CASKAPAGEANTGELFF. The whole variable domain, remainder taken from reference TRBV2 and TRBJ2-2, is EPEVTQTPSHQVTQMGQEVILRCVPISNHLYFYWYRQILGQKVEFLVSFYNNEISEKSEIFDDQFSVERPDGSNFTLKIRSTKLEDSAMYFCASKAPAGEANTGELFFGEGSRLTVL.

This clonotype was observed a few times. V usage is TRBV7-2 and J usage is TRBJ2-5; D unresolved. Germline CDR1 reads SGHTA; CDR2 reads FQGNSA. This CDR3 has 11 residues. V was shortened by 2 bases and J by 5 bases, with 3 bases between the two germline ends. In DNA, the CDR3 is TGTGCCAGCAGCTTATTCGAGACCCAGTACTTC. Translating it yields CASSLFETQYF.

The chain combines TRBV10-1 with TRBJ2-1; 10 bases are shared with TRBD2. The CDR3 loop spans 16 amino acids. Germline values: CDR1 WNHNN, CDR2 SYGVQD (reference sequence). V shed 0 bases, J shed 2 bases, and the junction held 1 base outside the gene matches. In DNA, the CDR3 is TGCGCCAGCAGTGAGTCTAGCGGGGGGACCTACAATGAGCAGTTCTTC. Residues: CASSESSGGTYNEQFF.

This chain joins TRBV2 and TRBJ1-2; no reliable D call. CDR3 length equals 11 residues. Germline CDR1 reads SNHLY; CDR2 reads FYNNEI. Trimming took off 6 bases at V and 5 bases at J, with 7 bases between the two ends. This chain's CDR3 is CASSQQYGYTF. CDR3 DNA: TGTGCCAGCAGCCAGCAATATGGCTACACCTTC.

The genes are TRBV20-1 and TRBJ2-5; TRBD1 or TRBD2 may be the D gene (6 bases each). The CDR3 is 13 amino acids. The V end lost 6 bases, the J end lost 4 bases, and 15 bases lay between the germline ends. CDR1 is DFQATT, CDR2 SNEGSKA, per germline (reference sequence). The CDR3 coding sequence is TGCAGTGCCGAGGGGGGATTGAGAGAGACCCAGTACTTC. It translates to CSAEGGLRETQYF.

Note on this clonotype: The DNA is omitted, as the CDR3 cannot be located on it reliably, and the CDR3 follows TCRdb's listing. The V call is TRBV21-1, the J call TRBJ2-3; no check of the table's D call, TRBD1, against the DNA was made. TRBV21-1 is noted as a pseudogene. The CDR3 sequence runs 17 residues, both termini included. The CDR3 loop is CASSPRGFGGGADTQYF.

V and J are TRBV20-1 and TRBJ1-4; no clear D gene. CDR3 length: 14 residues. Germline V gene sequence: CDR1 DFQATT, CDR2 SNEGSKA (reference sequence). V gave up 0 bases and J gave up 7 bases, with 12 bases separating them. The CDR3 region has the DNA TGCAGTGCTAGAGATCCAGGTTTCGGTGAAAAACTGTTTTTT. This translates into CSARDPGFGEKLFF.

The chain combines TRBV20-1 with TRBJ1-2; the match to TRBD1 covers 7 bases. The length of the CDR3 is 13 residues. The V gene end was trimmed by 2 bases and the J gene end by 8 bases; junction bases not matched to a gene: 8. Germline assignment: CDR1 DFQATT and CDR2 SNEGSKA (reference sequence). CDR3 region: CSARNRGQGGYTF. DNA for the CDR3: TGCAGTGCTAGAAACAGGGGCCAAGGGGGCTACACCTTC.

The CDR3 sequence is CASSLGTGTGNTIYF. As DNA, the CDR3 is TGTGCCAGCAGCTTAGGCACGGGAACTGGAAACACCATATATTTT. The rearrangement joins TRBV7-2 to TRBJ1-3; D ambiguous. V lost 1 base and J lost 2, with 9 bases in between. This CDR3 region has 15 residues. Germline CDR1 is SGHTA and CDR2 is FQGNSA.

The V gene is TRBV15, the J gene TRBJ1-4; 7 nucleotides agree with TRBD1. The CDR3 covers 17 residues. V was pared by 5 bases and J by 8 bases, with 17 bases of the junction left unmatched. Germline CDR1 LNHNV, CDR2 YYDKDF (reference sequence). The CDR3 bases are TGTGCCACCAGCCGCAACCAGGGGGGGGCAGGGGGAGAAAAACTGTTTTTT. Its protein is CATSRNQGGAGGEKLFF.

This clonotype was recorded a few times. V and J are TRBV19 and TRBJ1-5; D gene unclear. Germline V lookup: CDR1 LNHDA, CDR2 SQIVND (reference sequence). Trimming took off 4 bases at V and 0 bases at J, with 13 bases between the two ends. CDR3 length: 16 amino acids. CDR3 sequence (DNA): TGTGCCAGTAGTAGTTCCCCCGGGTATAGCAATCAGCCCCAGCATTTT. This translates into CASSSSPGYSNQPQHF.

This chain connects TRBV27 to TRBJ1-6; D gene uncertain. The germline CDR1 and CDR2 sequences are MNHEY and SMNVEV (reference sequence). V lost 6 bases to trimming and J lost 7 bases, with 16 bases between them. The CDR3 consists of 15 residues. CDR3: CASRRAPERNSPLHF. The CDR3 nucleotides read TGTGCCAGCAGGCGGGCCCCGGAAAGAAATTCACCCCTCCACTTT.